This T cell receptor (beta chain) was documented in a study of blood T cell repertoires in COVID-19. About the study: Whether acute or convalescent, the COVID-19 samples came from the United States, Italy and Spain. Nucleic acid was either cDNA or gDNA, and it came from T cells, B-cell-depleted T cells, or PBMCs.

Original processing notes: Estimation of nucleated cell counts relied on the amplification of reference gene primers. TCRdb keeps only in-frame clones here, not all; method: immunoSEQ multiplex PCR. Clonal size and the V and J genes are those of that table, whereas D and trimming came from the DNA. This sample has under 200,000 clones; 86% occur once, and the top ten carry 4%. This CDR3 contains 17 residues. J was trimmed by 0 bases and V by 0 bases; bases with no gene match: 3. Per germline, CDR1 KGHSH and CDR2 LQKENI. Source material: peripheral blood. This chain joins TRBV18 and TRBJ2-1, with 9 positions matching TRBD2. This TCR was sampled from a woman in her 70s with acute or convalescent COVID-19. CDR3 DNA sequence: TGTGCCAGCTCACCACCAACTAGCGGGCCCTCCTACAATGAGCAGTTCTTC. Amino acid sequence: CASSPPTSGPSYNEQFF.